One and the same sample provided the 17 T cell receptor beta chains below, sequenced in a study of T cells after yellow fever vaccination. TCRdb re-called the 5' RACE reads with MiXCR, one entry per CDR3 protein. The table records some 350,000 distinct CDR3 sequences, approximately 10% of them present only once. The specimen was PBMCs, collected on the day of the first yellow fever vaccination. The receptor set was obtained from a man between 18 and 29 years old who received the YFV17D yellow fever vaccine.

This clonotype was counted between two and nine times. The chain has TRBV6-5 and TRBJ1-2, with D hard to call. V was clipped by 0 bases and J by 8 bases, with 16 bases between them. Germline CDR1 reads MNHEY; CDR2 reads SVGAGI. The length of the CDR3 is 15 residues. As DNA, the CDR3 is TGTGCCAGCAGTTACTCGATCCGCGGGCCGGTGGGCTACACCTTC. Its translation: CASSYSIRGPVGYTF.

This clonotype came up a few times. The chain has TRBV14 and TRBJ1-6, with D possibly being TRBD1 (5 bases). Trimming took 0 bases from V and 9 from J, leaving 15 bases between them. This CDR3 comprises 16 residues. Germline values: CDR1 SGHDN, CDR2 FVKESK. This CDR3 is CASSQDIGRVGSPLHF. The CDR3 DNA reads TGTGCCAGCAGCCAAGATATAGGCAGGGTCGGTTCACCCCTCCACTTT. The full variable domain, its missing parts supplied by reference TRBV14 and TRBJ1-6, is EAGVTQFPSHSVIEKGQTVTLRCDPISGHDNLYWYRRVMGKEIKFLLHFVKESKQDESGMPNNRFLAERTGGTYSTLKVQPAELEDSGVYFCASSQDIGRVGSPLHFGNGTRLTVT.

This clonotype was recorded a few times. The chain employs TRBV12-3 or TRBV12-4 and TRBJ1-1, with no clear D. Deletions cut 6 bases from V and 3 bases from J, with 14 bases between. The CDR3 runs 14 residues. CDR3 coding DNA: TGTGCCAGCAGCCAGGCCCTAGGCGACACTGAAGCTTTCTTT. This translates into CASSQALGDTEAFF.

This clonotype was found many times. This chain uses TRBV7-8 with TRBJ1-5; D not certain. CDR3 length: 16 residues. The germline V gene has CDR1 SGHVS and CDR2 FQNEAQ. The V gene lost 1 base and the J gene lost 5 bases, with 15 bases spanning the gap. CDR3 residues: CASSLDSAVRDQPQHF. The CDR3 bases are TGTGCCAGCAGCTTAGATTCGGCAGTAAGGGATCAGCCCCAGCATTTT.

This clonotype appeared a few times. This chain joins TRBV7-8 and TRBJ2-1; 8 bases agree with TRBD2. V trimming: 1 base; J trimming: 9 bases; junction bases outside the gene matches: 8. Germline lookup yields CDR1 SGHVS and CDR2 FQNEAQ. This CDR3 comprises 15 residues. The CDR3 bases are TGTGCCAGCAGCTTAGACGGGGGGGAGTGGTTTGAGCAGTTCTTC. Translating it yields CASSLDGGEWFEQFF.

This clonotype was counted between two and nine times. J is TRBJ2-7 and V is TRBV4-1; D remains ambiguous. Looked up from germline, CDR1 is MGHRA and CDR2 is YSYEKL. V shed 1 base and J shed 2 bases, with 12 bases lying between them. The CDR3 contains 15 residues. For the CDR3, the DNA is TGCGCCAGCAGCCAAGCGCCGGAATCGACCTACGAGCAGTACGTC. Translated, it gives CASSQAPESTYEQYV.

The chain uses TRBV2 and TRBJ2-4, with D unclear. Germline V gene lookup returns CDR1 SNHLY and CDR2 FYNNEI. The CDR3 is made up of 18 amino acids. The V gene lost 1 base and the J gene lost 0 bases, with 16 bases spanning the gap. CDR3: CASSEVVEAVLAKNIQYF. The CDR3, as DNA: TGTGCCAGCAGTGAAGTGGTAGAGGCGGTACTAGCCAAAAACATTCAGTACTTC.

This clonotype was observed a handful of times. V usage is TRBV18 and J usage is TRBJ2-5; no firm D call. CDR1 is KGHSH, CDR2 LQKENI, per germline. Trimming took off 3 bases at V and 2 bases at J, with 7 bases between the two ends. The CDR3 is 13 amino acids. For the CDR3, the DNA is TGTGCCAGCTCACCTCGGCAGCAAGAGACCCAGTACTTC. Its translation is CASSPRQQETQYF.

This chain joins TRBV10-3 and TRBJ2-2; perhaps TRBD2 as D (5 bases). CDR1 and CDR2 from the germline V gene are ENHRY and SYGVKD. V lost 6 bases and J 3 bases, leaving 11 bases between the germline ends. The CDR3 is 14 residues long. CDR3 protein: CAIRGTGYTGELFF. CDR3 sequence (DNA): TGTGCCATCAGAGGAACGGGATACACCGGGGAGCTGTTTTTT.

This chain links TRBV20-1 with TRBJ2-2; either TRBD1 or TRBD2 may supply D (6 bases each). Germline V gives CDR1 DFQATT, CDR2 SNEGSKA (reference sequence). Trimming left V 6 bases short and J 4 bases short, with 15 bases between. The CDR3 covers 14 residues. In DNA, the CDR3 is TGCAGTGCCCTTGTTGGGGGGCCCACCGGGGAGCTGTTTTTT. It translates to CSALVGGPTGELFF.

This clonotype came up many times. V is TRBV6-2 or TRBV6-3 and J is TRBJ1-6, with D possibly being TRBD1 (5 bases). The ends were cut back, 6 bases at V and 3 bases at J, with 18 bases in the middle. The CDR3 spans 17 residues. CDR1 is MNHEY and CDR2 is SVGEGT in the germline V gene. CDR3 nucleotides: TGTGCCAGCAGCCGAAATCGGGACGGACGCTATAATTCACCCCTCCACTTT. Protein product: CASSRNRDGRYNSPLHF.

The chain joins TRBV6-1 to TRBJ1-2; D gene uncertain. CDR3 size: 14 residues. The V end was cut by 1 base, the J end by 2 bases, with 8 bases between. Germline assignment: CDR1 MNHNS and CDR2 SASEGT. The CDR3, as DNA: TGTGCCAGCAGTGAAGGCCAGGAGAACTATGGCTACACCTTC. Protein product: CASSEGQENYGYTF.

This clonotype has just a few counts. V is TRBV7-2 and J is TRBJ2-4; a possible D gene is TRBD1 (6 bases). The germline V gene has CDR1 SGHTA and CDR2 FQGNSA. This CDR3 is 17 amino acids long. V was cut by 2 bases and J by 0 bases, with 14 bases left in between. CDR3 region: CASSLSTRGLAKNIQYF. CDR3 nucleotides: TGTGCCAGCAGCTTATCCACCAGGGGTTTAGCCAAAAACATTCAGTACTTC. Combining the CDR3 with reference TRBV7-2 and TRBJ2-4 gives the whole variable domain GAGVSQSPSNKVTEKGKDVELRCDPISGHTALYWYRQSLGQGLEFLIYFQGNSAPDKSGLPSDRFSAERTGGSVSTLTIQRTQQEDSAVYLCASSLSTRGLAKNIQYFGAGTRLSVL.

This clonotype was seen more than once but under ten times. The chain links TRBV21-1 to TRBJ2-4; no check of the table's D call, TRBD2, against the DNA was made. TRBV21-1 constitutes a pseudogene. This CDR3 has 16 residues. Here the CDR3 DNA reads TGTGCCAGCAGCAGTTCAGCGGGGGGGGAAGAAAACATTCAGTACTTC. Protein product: CASSSSAGGEENIQYF.

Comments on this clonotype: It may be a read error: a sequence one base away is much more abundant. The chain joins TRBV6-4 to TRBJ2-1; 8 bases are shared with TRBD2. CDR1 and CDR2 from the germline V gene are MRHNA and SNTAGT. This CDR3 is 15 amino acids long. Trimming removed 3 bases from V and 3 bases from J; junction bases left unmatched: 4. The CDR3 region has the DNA TGTGCCAGCAGTGAGGGGGGGACTAGCTACAATGAGCAGTTCTTC. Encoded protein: CASSEGGTSYNEQFF.

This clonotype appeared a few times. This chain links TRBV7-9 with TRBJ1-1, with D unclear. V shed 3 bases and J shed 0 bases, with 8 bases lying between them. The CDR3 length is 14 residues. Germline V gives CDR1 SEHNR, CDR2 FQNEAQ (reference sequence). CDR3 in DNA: TGTGCCAGCAGCTTTGGTTCTGTGAACACTGAAGCTTTCTTT. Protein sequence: CASSFGSVNTEAFF.

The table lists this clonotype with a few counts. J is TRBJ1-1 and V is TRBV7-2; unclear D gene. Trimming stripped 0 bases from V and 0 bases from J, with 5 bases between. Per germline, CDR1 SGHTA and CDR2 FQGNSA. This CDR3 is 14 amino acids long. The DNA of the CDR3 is TGTGCCAGCAGCTTAGCGCACCTGAACACTGAAGCTTTCTTT. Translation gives CASSLAHLNTEAFF.